This TCR beta chain was obtained from a study of shared clonotypes between healthy human individuals. Study in general: Three CD4 naive, three CD4 memory, two CD8 naive and one CD8 memory plate were used per donor.

J gave up 6 bases and V 7 bases, and 7 bases lay outside the gene matches. This CDR3 contains 13 residues. Germline assignment: CDR1 SNHLY and CDR2 FYNNEI. Overall study results and limits: Sampling covered blood only; tissue repertoires likely differ. The expectation was that sequencing depth would affect clonotype sharing among donors.

Generated by immunoSEQ multiplex PCR, the TCRdb table keeps only in-frame clones and is missing some. Of more than 900,000 clones listed, around 78% were seen once; the top ten hold 0.61%. Comments on this clone: What it binds is not known.

Sequencing was performed on memory CD4+ T cells from PBMCs. Subset defined: CD45RA-negative fraction. The sequence was obtained from a man younger than 35 in good health. Some clones in this sample may be carry-over from other donors' samples. J is TRBJ2-3 and V is TRBV2, with TRBD1 matching over 7 bases. The CDR3, as DNA: TGTGCCAGCACTTTAGAACAGGGGGATACGCAGTATTTT. Encoded protein: CASTLEQGDTQYF.